This T cell receptor beta chain was sequenced in a study of cytomegalovirus exposure and HLA in healthy donors. Study results and limitations: Upon later analysis, HLA-associated TCR beta chains proved more clonally expanded than other, equally common chains. It has been reported that TCR beta sequences accurately predicted the HLA-A and HLA-B alleles of most subjects. Most CMV-associated TCR beta chains were later found to appear HLA-restricted.

Amplification used 60 Vbeta primers and 13 Jbeta primers. Assay: immunoSEQ multiplex PCR; the TCRdb copy retains only in-frame clones and omits some. This sample has about 270,000 clones; around 66% occur once, and the top ten carry roughly 2.4%. Turning to this clone: Its cognate antigen is unknown.

Germline V gene sequence: CDR1 LNHNV, CDR2 YYDKDF (reference sequence). V shed 5 bases and J shed 2 bases, with 15 bases lying between them. This CDR3 is built from 15 residues. The chain recombines TRBV15 with TRBJ1-1; tentatively, D is TRBD1 (6 bases). The specimen was PBMCs. The sequence derives from a female donor in good health and CMV-seronegative. Here the CDR3 reads CATSPRGASNTEAFF. DNA of the CDR3: TGTGCCACCAGCCCCCGGGGGGCCAGTAACACTGAAGCTTTCTTT.